This record concerns one T cell receptor (beta chain) sequence. Its matching antigen is unknown. The data are from a study of T cell repertoires in cytomegalovirus infection. Germline values: CDR1 SEHNR, CDR2 FQNEAQ (reference sequence). V gave up 5 bases and J gave up 5 bases; unmatched junction bases: 4. This CDR3 is built from 13 residues. Findings and caveats of the study: Identification of carriers of CMV plus the relevant HLA was achieved through cumulative public TCR beta family frequency.

TCRdb re-analysed the reads in MiXCR, keeping a single row per CDR3 protein. The sample lists approximately 1,000,000 distinct CDR3 sequences; around 29% were seen once. This rearrangement joins TRBV7-9 to TRBJ2-3, with 7 bases lining up with TRBD2. The sequencing here drew on cultured CD8+ T cells from PBMCs, taken from culture after CMV antigen stimulation. This clonotype originated in a human donor in good health (CMV status not recorded). Some clones in this sample may be carry-over from other donors' samples. This chain's CDR3 is CASSLGGRDTQYF. The CDR3 nucleotides read TGTGCCAGCAGCCTGGGGGGGAGAGATACGCAGTATTTT.